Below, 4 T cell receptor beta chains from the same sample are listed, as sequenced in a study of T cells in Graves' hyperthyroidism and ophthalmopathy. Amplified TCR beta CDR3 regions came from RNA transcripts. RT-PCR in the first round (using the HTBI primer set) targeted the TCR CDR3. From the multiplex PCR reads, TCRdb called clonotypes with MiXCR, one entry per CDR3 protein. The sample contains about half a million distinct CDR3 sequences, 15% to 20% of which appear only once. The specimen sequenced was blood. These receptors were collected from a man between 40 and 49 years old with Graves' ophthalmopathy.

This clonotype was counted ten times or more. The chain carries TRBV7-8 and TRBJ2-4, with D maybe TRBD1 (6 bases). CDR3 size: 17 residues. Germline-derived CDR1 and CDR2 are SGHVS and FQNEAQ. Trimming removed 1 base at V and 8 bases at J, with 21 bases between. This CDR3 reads CASSLDTGQSLKDIQYF. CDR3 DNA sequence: TGTGCCAGCAGCTTAGACACAGGACAGTCCCTCAAGGACATTCAGTACTTC.

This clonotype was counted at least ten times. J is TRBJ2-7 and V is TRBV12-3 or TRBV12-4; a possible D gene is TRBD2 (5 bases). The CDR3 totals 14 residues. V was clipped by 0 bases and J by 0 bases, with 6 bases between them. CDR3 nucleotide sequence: TGTGCCAGCAGTTTAGCGGCGGGCTCCTACGAGCAGTACTTC. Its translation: CASSLAAGSYEQYF.

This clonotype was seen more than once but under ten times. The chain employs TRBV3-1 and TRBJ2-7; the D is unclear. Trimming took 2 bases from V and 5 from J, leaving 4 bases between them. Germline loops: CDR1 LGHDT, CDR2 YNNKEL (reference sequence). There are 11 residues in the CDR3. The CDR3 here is CASSQSHEQYF. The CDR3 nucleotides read TGTGCCAGCAGCCAATCCCACGAGCAGTACTTC.

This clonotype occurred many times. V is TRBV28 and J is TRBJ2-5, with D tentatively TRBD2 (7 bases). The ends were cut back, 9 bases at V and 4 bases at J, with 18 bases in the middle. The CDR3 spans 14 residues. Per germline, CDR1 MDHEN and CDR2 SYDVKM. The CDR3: CASRRWGGGETQYF. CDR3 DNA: TGTGCCAGTCGAAGGTGGGGAGGGGGAGAGACCCAGTACTTC. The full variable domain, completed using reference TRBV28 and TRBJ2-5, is DVKVTQSSRYLVKRTGEKVFLECVQDMDHENMFWYRQDPGLGLRLIYFSYDVKMKEKGDIPEGYSVSREKKERFSLILESASTNQTSMYLCASRRWGGGETQYFGPGTRLLVL.